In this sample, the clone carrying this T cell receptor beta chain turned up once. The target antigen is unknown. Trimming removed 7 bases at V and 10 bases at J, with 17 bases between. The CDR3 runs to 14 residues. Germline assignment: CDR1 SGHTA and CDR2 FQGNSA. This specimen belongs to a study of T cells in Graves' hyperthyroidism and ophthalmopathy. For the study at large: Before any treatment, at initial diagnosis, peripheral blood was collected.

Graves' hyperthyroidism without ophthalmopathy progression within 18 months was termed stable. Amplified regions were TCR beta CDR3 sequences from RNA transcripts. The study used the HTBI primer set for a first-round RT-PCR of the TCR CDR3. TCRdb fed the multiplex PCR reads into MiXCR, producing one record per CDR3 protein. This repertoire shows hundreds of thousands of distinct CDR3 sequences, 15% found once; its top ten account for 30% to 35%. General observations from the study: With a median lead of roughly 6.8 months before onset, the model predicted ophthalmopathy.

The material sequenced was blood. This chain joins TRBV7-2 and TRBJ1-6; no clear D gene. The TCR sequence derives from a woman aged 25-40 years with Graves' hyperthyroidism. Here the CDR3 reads CASTVTIYDSPLHF. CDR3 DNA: TGTGCCAGCACCGTGACTATATATGACTCACCCCTCCACTTT.